This TCR beta chain came from a study of cytomegalovirus exposure and HLA in healthy donors. Study-level points and caveats: Presence/absence analyses rested on an assumption that sequencing depth was roughly uniform across donors.

Details on this clone: Its matching antigen is unknown.

CDR1 and CDR2 from the germline V gene are LNHDA and SQIVND (reference sequence). This CDR3 region has 13 residues. The V end was cut by 5 bases, the J end by 2 bases, with 7 bases between. The PCR had 60 Vbeta and 13 Jbeta primers. Produced via immunoSEQ multiplex PCR; TCRdb's table is partial and in-frame only. This sample's clone table lists about 120,000 clones. This chain joins TRBV19 and TRBJ1-3, with D maybe TRBD1 (5 bases). The sequenced sample was PBMCs. The source of this sequence is a woman aged 35 to 49 in good health and CMV-seropositive. The CDR3 is CASSPGTGNTIYF. The CDR3 DNA is TGTGCCAGTAGTCCAGGGACTGGAAACACCATATATTTT.